Shown below are 10 T cell receptor beta chains from a single sample sequenced in a study of identical twins. MiXCR, run by TCRdb on the 5' RACE reads, gives a single entry per CDR3 protein. The profile shows 550,000 to 700,000 distinct CDR3 sequences, 21% of them singletons. These same data were also listed under a study on T cells expressing NK-cell markers.

The sequenced sample was PBMCs. The receptors shown here come from a woman aged 18-29 years in good health.

This clonotype was observed a handful of times. This chain links TRBV7-2 with TRBJ2-4, with 7 bases identical to TRBD2. The CDR3 totals 14 residues. Germline loops: CDR1 SGHTA, CDR2 FQGNSA. With 5 bases clipped from V and 7 bases from J, the junction kept 8 bases outside the gene matches. CDR3 in amino acids: CASSPSAGSNIQYF. The CDR3 coding sequence is TGTGCCAGCAGCCCCTCAGCGGGATCCAACATTCAGTACTTC.

V gene TRBV7-8 combines with J gene TRBJ2-3; D might be TRBD2 (5 bases). Germline CDR1 is SGHVS and CDR2 is FQNEAQ. Trimming shortened V by 2 bases and J by 7 bases, and 13 bases separated the two germline ends. This CDR3 region has 14 residues. CDR3 protein: CASSLSRGLNTQYF. The DNA of the CDR3 is TGTGCCAGCAGCTTATCCCGGGGTCTGAATACGCAGTATTTT.

The chain recombines TRBV7-9 with TRBJ2-7, with D possibly TRBD1 on 6 matching bases. This CDR3 contains 14 residues. Between the trimmed V and J ends, which lost 5 bases and 3 bases, there was a span of 14 bases. Germline loops: CDR1 SEHNR, CDR2 FQNEAQ (reference sequence). CDR3 amino acids: CASSPRTARYEQYF. The DNA for the CDR3 is TGTGCCAGCAGCCCGCGGACAGCCCGCTACGAGCAGTACTTC. Full variable domain (missing parts from reference TRBV7-9 and TRBJ2-7): DTGVSQNPRHKITKRGQNVTFRCDPISEHNRLYWYRQTLGQGPEFLTYFQNEAQLEKSRLLSDRFSAERPKGSFSTLEIQRTEQGDSAMYLCASSPRTARYEQYFGPGTRLTVT.

The CDR3 protein is CASSSGFNEQFF. CDR3 nucleotides: TGTGCCAGCAGTTCAGGGTTCAATGAGCAGTTCTTC. The genes are TRBV6-5 and TRBJ2-1, with D possibly being TRBD1 (5 bases). The CDR3 sequence is 12 residues long. Trimming took 4 bases from V and 6 from J, leaving 7 bases between them. Germline CDR1 is MNHEY and CDR2 is SVGAGI.

This clonotype was seen only a few times. The rearrangement uses TRBV29-1 and TRBJ2-7, with no clear D. The CDR3 is made up of 12 amino acids. Germline lookup yields CDR1 SQVTM and CDR2 ANQGSEA. Trimming took 1 base from V and 3 from J, leaving 7 bases between them. This chain's CDR3 is CSVEVTSYEQYF. The CDR3 coding sequence is TGCAGCGTTGAAGTCACCAGCTACGAGCAGTACTTC.

The V gene is TRBV10-2, the J gene TRBJ2-4, with a possible D match to TRBD2 (6 bases). V was cut by 7 bases and J by 3 bases, with 16 bases left in between. Germline-derived CDR1 and CDR2 are WSHSY and SAAADI. This CDR3 contains 15 residues. Written as DNA, the CDR3 is TGCGCCAGCATGGGTGGGGGGTATGACAAAAACATTCAGTACTTC. Translated: CASMGGGYDKNIQYF.

This clonotype has a handful of counts. The chain recombines TRBV20-1 with TRBJ1-1, with no clear D. Between the trimmed V and J ends, which lost 2 bases and 0 bases, there was a span of 7 bases. Per germline, CDR1 DFQATT and CDR2 SNEGSKA (reference sequence). The CDR3 consists of 13 residues. The CDR3 loop is CSARRTVNTEAFF. The CDR3 nucleotides are TGCAGTGCTAGACGGACGGTGAACACTGAAGCTTTCTTT.

In its sample, this clonotype was seen a few times. The chain has TRBV5-1 and TRBJ2-4; TRBD1 matches at 9 bases. This CDR3 region has 16 residues. Germline trimming cut 1 base from V and 7 bases from J; bases unmatched to any gene: 9. From germline, CDR1 is SGHRS and CDR2 YFSETQ. The CDR3 nucleotides are TGCGCCAGCAGCTTGCGTCCCCGGGACAGGGTGAACATTCAGTACTTC. Translating it yields CASSLRPRDRVNIQYF.

The chain carries TRBV25-1 and TRBJ2-4; D is possibly TRBD2 (6 bases). CDR1 and CDR2 from the germline V gene are MGHDK and SYGVNS. This CDR3 has 16 residues. Deletions cut 1 base from V and 6 bases from J, with 16 bases between. The CDR3 is CASSESGGTGGNIQYF. The CDR3, as DNA: TGTGCCAGCAGTGAATCCGGGGGAACCGGGGGAAACATTCAGTACTTC.

Only a few counts were recorded for this clonotype. The chain combines TRBV20-1 with TRBJ2-7; 14 bases line up with TRBD2. The CDR3 is made up of 16 amino acids. With 5 bases clipped from V and 1 base from J, the junction kept 7 bases outside the gene matches. Germline values: CDR1 DFQATT, CDR2 SNEGSKA (reference sequence). In DNA, the CDR3 is TGCAGTGCTCGGACTAGCGGGAGGCCGCCTTCCTACGAGCAGTACTTC. This gives the protein CSARTSGRPPSYEQYF.